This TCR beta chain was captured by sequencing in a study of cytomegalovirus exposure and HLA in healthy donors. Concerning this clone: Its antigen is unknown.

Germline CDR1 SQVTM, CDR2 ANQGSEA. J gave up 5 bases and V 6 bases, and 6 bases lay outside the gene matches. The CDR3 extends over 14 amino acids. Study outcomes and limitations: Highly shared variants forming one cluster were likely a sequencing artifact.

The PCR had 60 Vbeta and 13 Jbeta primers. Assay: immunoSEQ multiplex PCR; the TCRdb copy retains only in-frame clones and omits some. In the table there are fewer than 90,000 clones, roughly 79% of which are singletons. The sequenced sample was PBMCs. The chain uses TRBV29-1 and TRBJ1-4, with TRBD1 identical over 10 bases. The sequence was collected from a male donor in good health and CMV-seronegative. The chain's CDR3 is CSVRPGQGNEKLFF. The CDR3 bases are TGCAGCGTGAGACCGGGACAGGGGAATGAAAAACTGTTTTTT.